This T cell receptor (beta chain) was observed in a study of blood T cell repertoires in COVID-19. As for the study in general: Spain, Italy and the United States supplied samples that represented acute and convalescent COVID-19. Sources were T cells, B-cell-depleted T cells, or PBMCs; the material itself was cDNA or gDNA.

The table lists this clone with a count of one. There are 16 residues in the CDR3. Germline V CDR1 and CDR2: SGHAT, FQNNGV. Losses at the gene ends were 2 bases for V and 0 bases for J; bases not matched to a gene: 6. In the authors' workflow: Reference gene primer amplification gave estimated nucleated cell counts. Clones were read by immunoSEQ multiplex PCR, and TCRdb kept only the in-frame ones, dropping some. V and J calls and clone size follow that table, whereas D and trimming were derived from the DNA. The sample holds about 250,000 clones, nearly 90% seen once. The source is a man younger than 35 with active or convalescent COVID-19. The sample was peripheral blood. The J gene is TRBJ2-7, the V gene TRBV11-2, with 8 bases matching TRBD2. The CDR3 DNA is TGTGCCAGCAGCTTAATGCCCAGCGGGAGCTCCTACGAGCAGTACTTC. Amino acids: CASSLMPSGSSYEQYF.